The next 23 T cell receptor beta chains were all read from a single sample in a study of blood T cell repertoires in COVID-19. TCRdb's copy holds only in-frame clones and misses some; the assay was immunoSEQ multiplex PCR. This table holds around 140,000 clones, about four fifths found once. The sequencing sample was made of peripheral blood. The receptors stem from a human donor in a cohort sampled during active COVID-19.

The CDR3 region is CASSPTKQGAPVNTEAFF. CDR3 bases: TGTGCCAGCTCACCTACAAAACAGGGGGCCCCGGTGAACACTGAAGCTTTCTTT. This chain links TRBV18 with TRBJ1-1; TRBD1 aligns across 9 bases. Germline loops: CDR1 KGHSH, CDR2 LQKENI. The ends lost 3 bases at V and 0 bases at J; junction bases unmatched: 11. The CDR3 is 18 residues long.

The CDR3 sequence: CASSLVISGEDEQFF. The CDR3 DNA sequence: TGCGCCAGCAGCTTGGTTATTTCCGGGGAAGATGAGCAGTTCTTC. The chain has TRBV5-1 and TRBJ2-1; D perhaps matches TRBD2 (5 bases). CDR1 is SGHRS and CDR2 is YFSETQ in the germline V gene. The CDR3 length is 15 residues. The germline V and J ends were trimmed by 0 bases and 8 bases, with 15 bases remaining between them.

The chain has TRBV9 and TRBJ1-2, with 7 bases that match TRBD1. The CDR3 consists of 14 residues. V was clipped by 0 bases and J by 8 bases; unmatched bases: 7. CDR1 SGDLS and CDR2 YYNGEE come from the germline V gene. For the CDR3, the DNA is TGTGCCAGCAGCGTAGGGGTCAGACAGGGCGGCTACACCTTC. Translation: CASSVGVRQGGYTF.

The sample holds one count of this clone. The J gene is TRBJ1-1, the V gene TRBV5-1; tentatively, D is TRBD1 (6 bases). This CDR3 comprises 16 residues. Trimming removed 6 bases at V and 0 bases at J, with 18 bases between. CDR1 is SGHRS, CDR2 YFSETQ, per germline. This CDR3 is CASTLGTGSMNTEAFF. The CDR3 nucleotides read TGCGCCAGCACCCTTGGCACAGGGAGCATGAACACTGAAGCTTTCTTT.

This clone was seen more than once but under ten times. The gene calls are TRBV4-2 and TRBJ1-6, with D perhaps TRBD1 (6 bases). Trimming shortened V by 0 bases and J by 3 bases, and 15 bases separated the two germline ends. The germline gives CDR1 LGHNA, CDR2 YNFKEQ. The CDR3 loop spans 18 amino acids. The CDR3 sequence is CASSQDPQGLSYNSPLHF. The CDR3 DNA is TGTGCCAGCAGCCAAGATCCGCAGGGGCTAAGCTATAATTCACCCCTCCACTTT.

This clone has a single count. The genes are TRBV3-1 (or the pseudogene TRBV3-2) and TRBJ2-3; D is possibly TRBD1 (5 bases). Trimming removed 4 bases at V and 5 bases at J, with 19 bases between. Germline lookup yields CDR1 LGHDT and CDR2 YNNKEL (reference sequence). The CDR3 is 16 amino acids. The CDR3 DNA is TGTGCCAGCAGCCCCCCTAGGGCTCAGCAGGGAGATACGCAGTATTTT. It encodes CASSPPRAQQGDTQYF.

The V call is TRBV7-9, the J call TRBJ2-1; 9 nucleotides line up with TRBD2. V dropped 5 bases and J dropped 2; count of bases not matched to a gene: 4. The CDR3 extends over 15 amino acids. CDR1 SEHNR and CDR2 FQNEAQ come from the germline V gene (reference sequence). CDR3 sequence (DNA): TGTGCCAGCAGCGTTAGCGGGAGAGCCTACAATGAGCAGTTCTTC. Amino acids: CASSVSGRAYNEQFF.

The chain uses TRBV3-1 (or the pseudogene TRBV3-2) and TRBJ2-3, with a weak D call TRBD2 (6 bases). CDR3 size: 12 residues. Germline V lookup: CDR1 LGHDT, CDR2 YNNKEL (reference sequence). V was shortened by 5 bases and J by 15 bases, with 18 bases between the two germline ends. CDR3 sequence (DNA): TGTGCCAGCAGCACCGGGACTCGCCCCCGTTATTTT. Protein product: CASSTGTRPRYF.

The CDR3 nucleotides read TGTGCCAGCAGTTCCGGACTAGCGGGACAAGCAGATACGCAGTATTTT. This encodes CASSSGLAGQADTQYF. The chain carries TRBV6-2 or TRBV6-3 and TRBJ2-3, with 12 bases aligning to TRBD2. V lost 4 bases and J lost 4; bases outside the gene matches: 6. The CDR3 spans 16 residues. Germline V gene lookup returns CDR1 MNHEY and CDR2 SVGEGT.

The CDR3: CASSASGGSTDTQYF. The CDR3 coding sequence is TGTGCCAGCAGTGCTAGCGGGGGAAGCACAGATACGCAGTATTTT. V usage is TRBV6-4 and J usage is TRBJ2-3, with TRBD2 matching 10 bases. The CDR3 has 15 amino acids. The ends lost 4 bases at V and 0 bases at J; junction bases unmatched: 1. Looked up from germline, CDR1 is MRHNA and CDR2 is SNTAGT.

This clone showed up just once. The CDR3 region has the DNA TGTGCCAGCAGCCGAGAAACAGGGGTTTGGGGTAGCAATCAGCCCCAGCATTTT. As protein: CASSRETGVWGSNQPQHF. The V and J genes are TRBV7-9 and TRBJ1-5; 7 nucleotides align to TRBD1. Per germline, CDR1 SEHNR and CDR2 FQNEAQ (reference sequence). V gave up 5 bases and J gave up 0 bases; unmatched junction bases: 13. The CDR3 sequence is 18 residues long.

The V gene is TRBV7-2, the J gene TRBJ2-1; a weak D match, TRBD1 (5 bases). In germline, CDR1 is SGHTA, CDR2 FQGNSA. Trimming stripped 5 bases from V and 4 bases from J, with 15 bases between. This CDR3 is 15 amino acids long. The CDR3 loop reads CASSPDRGAYNEQFF. CDR3 DNA: TGTGCCAGCAGCCCCGATCGTGGGGCTTACAATGAGCAGTTCTTC. Supplemented by reference TRBV7-2 and TRBJ2-1, the full variable domain reads GAGVSQSPSNKVTEKGKDVELRCDPISGHTALYWYRQSLGQGLEFLIYFQGNSAPDKSGLPSDRFSAERTGGSVSTLTIQRTQQEDSAVYLCASSPDRGAYNEQFFGPGTRLTVL.

The chain links TRBV15 to TRBJ2-1; TRBD1 matches 8 bases. J gave up 4 bases and V 3 bases, and 5 bases lay outside the gene matches. In germline, CDR1 is LNHNV, CDR2 YYDKDF (reference sequence). The CDR3 sequence is 15 residues long. The CDR3 sequence: CATSRRTGSYNEQFF. The CDR3 DNA sequence: TGTGCCACCAGCAGGAGGACAGGGAGTTACAATGAGCAGTTCTTC.

The chain uses TRBV5-1 and TRBJ2-7; 14 positions match TRBD2. The CDR3 runs to 16 residues. The V gene end was trimmed by 3 bases and the J gene end by 7 bases; junction bases not matched to a gene: 9. Germline CDR1 reads SGHRS; CDR2 reads YFSETQ. CDR3 sequence (DNA): TGCGCCAGCAGCTCCGCCCGACTAGCGGGAGGGCGGGAGCAGTACTTC. Protein sequence: CASSSARLAGGREQYF.

The chain links TRBV28 to TRBJ2-6, with 7 bases lining up with TRBD1. Trimming cost V 3 bases and J 0 bases; bases outside gene matches: 5. Germline loops: CDR1 MDHEN, CDR2 SYDVKM. The CDR3 consists of 17 residues. The CDR3 DNA follows: TGTGCCAGCAGTTTGGAGACAGGGTTCTCTGGGGCCAACGTCCTGACTTTC. It yields the protein CASSLETGFSGANVLTF.

The J gene is TRBJ2-1, the V gene TRBV11-1; 10 bases line up with TRBD2. V was clipped by 8 bases and J by 3 bases; unmatched bases: 7. Germline CDR1 reads SGHAT; CDR2 reads FQDESV (reference sequence). This CDR3 is built from 15 residues. In DNA, the CDR3 is TGTGCCAGCCGGGAGCGGGAGGGTTTCTACAATGAGCAGTTCTTC. Amino acids: CASREREGFYNEQFF.

A single count supports this clone. The rearrangement links TRBV28 to TRBJ2-1; D may be TRBD1 (6 bases). In germline, CDR1 is MDHEN, CDR2 SYDVKM. The CDR3 runs to 16 residues. Trimming stripped 6 bases from V and 0 bases from J, with 15 bases between. This chain's CDR3 is CASSEHRDGSYNEQFF. The CDR3 nucleotides are TGTGCCAGCAGCGAACACAGGGACGGCTCCTACAATGAGCAGTTCTTC.

This clone is a singleton in its sample. The chain carries TRBV29-1 and TRBJ2-7, with TRBD2 identical over 14 bases. Germline V lookup: CDR1 SQVTM, CDR2 ANQGSEA. Trimming took 3 bases from V and 6 from J; bases not matched to a gene: 7. CDR3 length equals 15 residues. CDR3 coding DNA: TGCAGCGTTGATCCGGGACTAGCGGGAGTGGGCGAGCAGTACTTC. The encoded protein is CSVDPGLAGVGEQYF.

In its sample, this clone was seen a few times. The rearrangement uses TRBV6-5 and TRBJ2-4; 11 bases line up with TRBD2. Germline values: CDR1 MNHEY, CDR2 SVGAGI. The CDR3 contains 16 residues. V was clipped by 4 bases and J by 1 base; unmatched bases: 3. CDR3 amino acids: CASSFRTSGAKNIQYF. The CDR3 DNA reads as TGTGCCAGCAGTTTCCGGACTAGCGGGGCCAAAAACATTCAGTACTTC.

This chain joins TRBV6-5 and TRBJ2-7; 13 bases line up with TRBD2. V shed 6 bases, J shed 9 bases, and the junction held 11 bases outside the gene matches. The CDR3 contains 15 residues. CDR1 is MNHEY, CDR2 SVGAGI, per germline. The CDR3 sequence is CASSRGTSGDLRQYF. CDR3 coding DNA: TGTGCCAGCAGCCGCGGGACTAGCGGGGATCTGAGGCAGTACTTC.

Remarks on this clone: Compared with germline, one end of the junction differs, possibly owing to a read error. V gene TRBV7-7 combines with J gene TRBJ2-2; no reliable D call. Germline CDR1 is SSHAT and CDR2 is FNYEAQ (reference sequence). The CDR3 is made up of 15 amino acids. The CDR3, as DNA: TGTGCTAGCAGCTTAAGCGCAATGAACACCGGGGAGCTGTTTTTT. The encoded protein is CASSLSAMNTGELFF.

The chain uses TRBV6-9 and TRBJ1-6, with a tentative D call TRBD1 (5 bases). Germline CDR1 and CDR2: MNHGY and SVAAGI. The CDR3 is 17 amino acids. The V end was cut by 1 base, the J end by 10 bases, with 20 bases between. CDR3 in DNA: TGTGCCAGCAGTTATTTCGCGCCCGAGCGTTGGGGCTCACCCCTCCACTTT. Encoded protein: CASSYFAPERWGSPLHF.

V usage is TRBV11-2 and J usage is TRBJ1-1, with a weak D call TRBD1 (5 bases). Germline V CDR1 and CDR2: SGHAT, FQNNGV. The CDR3 extends over 12 amino acids. Trimming took off 4 bases at V and 10 bases at J, with 13 bases between the two ends. CDR3 bases: TGTGCCAGCAGCTCTACGGGACTGGGAGCTTTCTTT. The encoded protein is CASSSTGLGAFF. Looking up the rest from reference TRBV11-2 and TRBJ1-1 gives the full variable domain: EAGVAQSPRYKIIEKRQSVAFWCNPISGHATLYWYQQILGQGPKLLIQFQNNGVVDDSQLPKDRFSAERLKGVDSTLKIQPAKLEDSAVYLCASSSTGLGAFFGQGTRLTVV.